This TCR beta chain was identified during a study of early T cells in non-severe SARS-CoV-2 infection. CDR1 and CDR2 (germline): DFQATT, SNEGSKA (reference sequence). V dropped 4 bases and J dropped 1 base, with 17 bases sitting between them. The CDR3 has 16 residues. TCRdb analysed the 5' RACE reads with MiXCR anew, one entry per CDR3 protein. Of tens of thousands of distinct CDR3 sequences in the sample, about a tenth were seen once. Overall study findings and caveats: VDJdb matches were skewed toward anti-spike CD8 T cell responses.

At least ten counts were recorded for this clonotype. The target antigen is unknown. The rearrangement uses TRBV20-1 and TRBJ1-3, with D tentatively TRBD1 (6 bases). The source material was whole blood, sampled at baseline. The sequence derives from an adult who was a healthcare worker with PCR-confirmed SARS-CoV-2 infection or an uninfected control (not recorded which). CDR3: CSATYLRGASGNTIYF. The CDR3 nucleotides are TGCAGTGCTACCTACCTCAGGGGCGCGTCTGGAAACACCATATATTTT.